This paragraph covers one T cell receptor beta chain sequence. The data are from a study of control samples from healthy donors and cancer patients. The CDR3 covers 18 residues. V was cut by 0 bases and J by 5 bases, with 23 bases left in between. Per germline, CDR1 SGHRS and CDR2 YFSETQ. Data came from immunoSEQ multiplex PCR; TCRdb stores just in-frame clones and leaves some out. The sample carries 100,000 to 150,000 clones, roughly 92% recorded once. Specimen: PBMCs. The chain couples TRBV5-1 to TRBJ2-5, with a tentative D call TRBD2 (6 bases). The receptor's source is a man older than 75 with head and neck cancer. The DNA for the CDR3 is TGCGCCAGCAGCTTGGGGGACTTAGGTGACACCTCGTACGAGACCCAGTACTTC. The encoded protein is CASSLGDLGDTSYETQYF.